This T cell receptor beta chain was identified in a study of CXCR3-negative and CXCR3-positive naive CD8 T cells. The study's findings and limits: The study inferred TCR strength from TRB CDR3 properties and found comparable surface CD5 between naive subsets. CXCR3-positive naive cells had TRB CDR3s that were more hydrophobic than CXCR3-negative naive cells had.

In the case of this clonotype: Its antigen is not identified.

The length of the CDR3 is 13 residues. Germline V gene data show CDR1 as SGHVS and CDR2 as FNYEAQ. Each TRB cDNA library was prepared by 5' RACE (with UMI labels). One entry per CDR3 protein, without DNA, is what TCRdb gives after re-calling the 5' RACE reads. Reported are about 63,000 distinct CDR3 sequences; the ten largest clones contain around 4.9%. The receptor was isolated from a human donor in good health. Some clones in this sample may be carry-over from other donors' samples. Material: naive CXCR3+ CD8+ T cells from blood. Subset defined: CD45RO-CCR7+CD27+CD95- naive CD8+ T cells expressing CXCR3 (TNR3+). The V gene is TRBV7-6, the J gene TRBJ2-3; the D call of TRBD1 rests on TCRdb alone, since no DNA is present to check it. CDR3 sequence reads: CASSTGETDTQYF.